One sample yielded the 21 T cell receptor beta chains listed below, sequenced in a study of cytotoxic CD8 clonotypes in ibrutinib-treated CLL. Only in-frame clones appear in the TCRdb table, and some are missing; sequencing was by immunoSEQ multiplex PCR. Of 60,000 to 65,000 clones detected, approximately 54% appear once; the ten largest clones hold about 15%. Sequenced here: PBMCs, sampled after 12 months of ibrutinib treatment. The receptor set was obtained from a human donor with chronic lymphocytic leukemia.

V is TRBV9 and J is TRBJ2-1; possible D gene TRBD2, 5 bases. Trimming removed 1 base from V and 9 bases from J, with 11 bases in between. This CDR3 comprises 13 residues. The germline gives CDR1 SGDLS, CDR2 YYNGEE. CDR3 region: CASSVRAAGEQFF. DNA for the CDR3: TGTGCCAGCAGCGTAAGGGCCGCGGGTGAGCAGTTCTTC.

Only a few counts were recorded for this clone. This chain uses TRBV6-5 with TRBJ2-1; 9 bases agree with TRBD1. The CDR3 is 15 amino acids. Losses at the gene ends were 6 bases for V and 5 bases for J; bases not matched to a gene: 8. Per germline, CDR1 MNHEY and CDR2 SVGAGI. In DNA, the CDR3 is TGTGCCAGCAGCATTACAGGGGGCAGGGACAATGAGCAGTTCTTC. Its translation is CASSITGGRDNEQFF.

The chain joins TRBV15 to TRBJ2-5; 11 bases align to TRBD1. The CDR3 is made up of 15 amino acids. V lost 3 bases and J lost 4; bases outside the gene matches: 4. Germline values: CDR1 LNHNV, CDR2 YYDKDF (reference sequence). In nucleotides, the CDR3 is TGTGCCACCAGCAGGGTGGACAGGGGGCCAGAGACCCAGTACTTC. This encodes CATSRVDRGPETQYF.

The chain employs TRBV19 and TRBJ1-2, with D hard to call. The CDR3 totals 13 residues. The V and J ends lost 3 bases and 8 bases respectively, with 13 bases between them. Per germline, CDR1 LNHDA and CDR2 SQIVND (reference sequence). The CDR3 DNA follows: TGTGCCAGTAGTATCCCCGGGTTCGGAGGCTACACCTTC. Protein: CASSIPGFGGYTF. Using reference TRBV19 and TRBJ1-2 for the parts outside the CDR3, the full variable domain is DGGITQSPKYLFRKEGQNVTLSCEQNLNHDAMYWYRQDPGQGLRLIYYSQIVNDFQKGDIAEGYSVSREKKESFPLTVTSAQKNPTAFYLCASSIPGFGGYTFGSGTRLTVV.

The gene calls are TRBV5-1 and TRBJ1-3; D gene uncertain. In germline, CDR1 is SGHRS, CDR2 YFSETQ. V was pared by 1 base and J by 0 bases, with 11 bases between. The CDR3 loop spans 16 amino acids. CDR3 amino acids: CASSLLSVDSGNTIYF. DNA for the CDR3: TGCGCCAGCAGCTTGCTGTCCGTAGACTCTGGAAACACCATATATTTT.

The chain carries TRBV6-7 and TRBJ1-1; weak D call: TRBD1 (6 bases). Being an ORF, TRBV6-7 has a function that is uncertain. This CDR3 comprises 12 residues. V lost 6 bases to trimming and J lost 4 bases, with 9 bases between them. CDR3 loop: CASRQGGTEAFF. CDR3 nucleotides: TGTGCCAGCAGACAGGGTGGCACTGAAGCTTTCTTT.

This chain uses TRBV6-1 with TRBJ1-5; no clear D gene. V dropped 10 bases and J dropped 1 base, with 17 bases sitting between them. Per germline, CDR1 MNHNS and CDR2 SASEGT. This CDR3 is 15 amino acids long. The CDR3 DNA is TGTGCCACCACCTCCAGGTTATCGAGCAATCAGCCCCAGCATTTT. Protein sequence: CATTSRLSSNQPQHF.

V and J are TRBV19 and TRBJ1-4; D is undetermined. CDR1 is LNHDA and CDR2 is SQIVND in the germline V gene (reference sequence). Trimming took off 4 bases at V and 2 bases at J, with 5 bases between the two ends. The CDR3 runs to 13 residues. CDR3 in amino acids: CASSRVTNEKLFF. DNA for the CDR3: TGTGCCAGTAGTAGGGTGACTAATGAAAAACTGTTTTTT.

The CDR3 sequence: CASSFPYEQFF. The CDR3 DNA sequence: TGTGCCAGCAGCTTCCCTTACGAGCAGTTCTTC. J is TRBJ2-1 and V is TRBV7-9; no reliable D call. V lost 3 bases, J lost 10 bases, and 7 bases lay in between. The CDR3 consists of 11 residues. Germline CDR1 reads SEHNR; CDR2 reads FQNEAQ (reference sequence).

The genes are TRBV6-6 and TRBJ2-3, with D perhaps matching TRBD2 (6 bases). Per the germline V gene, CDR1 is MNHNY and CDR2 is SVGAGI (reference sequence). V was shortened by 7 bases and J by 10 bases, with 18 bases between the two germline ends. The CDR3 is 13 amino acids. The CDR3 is CASTPGVAVAQYF. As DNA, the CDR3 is TGTGCCAGCACCCCGGGGGTTGCAGTGGCGCAGTATTTT.

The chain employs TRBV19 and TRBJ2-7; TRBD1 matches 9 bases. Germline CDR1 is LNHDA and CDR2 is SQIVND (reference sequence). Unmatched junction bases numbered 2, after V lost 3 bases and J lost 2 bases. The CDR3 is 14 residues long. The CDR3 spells CASSIRDRAYEQYV. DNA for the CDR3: TGTGCCAGTAGTATCCGGGACAGGGCCTACGAGCAGTACGTC.

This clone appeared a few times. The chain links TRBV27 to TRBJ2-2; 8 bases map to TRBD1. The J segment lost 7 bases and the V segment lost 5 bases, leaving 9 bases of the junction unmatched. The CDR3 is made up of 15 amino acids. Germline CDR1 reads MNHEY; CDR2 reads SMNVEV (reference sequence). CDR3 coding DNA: TGTGCCAGCAGTCCCTGGACAGGGTTGGGCGGGGAGCTGTTTTTT. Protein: CASSPWTGLGGELFF.

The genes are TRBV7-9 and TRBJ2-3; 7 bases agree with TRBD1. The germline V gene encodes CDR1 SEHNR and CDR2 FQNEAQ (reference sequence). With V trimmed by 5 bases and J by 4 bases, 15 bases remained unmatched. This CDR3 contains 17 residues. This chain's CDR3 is CASSPRWGTVVSDTQYF. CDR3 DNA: TGTGCCAGCAGCCCAAGGTGGGGGACAGTGGTTTCAGATACGCAGTATTTT.

CDR3 residues: CASSGGGTVRDTQYF. DNA of the CDR3: TGTGCCAGCAGCGGAGGCGGGACAGTCAGAGATACGCAGTATTTT. The chain employs TRBV9 and TRBJ2-3; D is perhaps TRBD1 (7 bases). Germline CDR1 reads SGDLS; CDR2 reads YYNGEE. V lost 3 bases to trimming and J lost 5 bases, with 16 bases between them. This CDR3 contains 15 residues.

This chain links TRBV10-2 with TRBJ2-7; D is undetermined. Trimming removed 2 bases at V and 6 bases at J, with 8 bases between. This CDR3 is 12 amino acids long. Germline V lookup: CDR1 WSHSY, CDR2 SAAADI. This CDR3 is CASSELGFEQYV. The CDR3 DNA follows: TGCGCCAGCAGTGAGCTGGGCTTCGAGCAGTACGTC.

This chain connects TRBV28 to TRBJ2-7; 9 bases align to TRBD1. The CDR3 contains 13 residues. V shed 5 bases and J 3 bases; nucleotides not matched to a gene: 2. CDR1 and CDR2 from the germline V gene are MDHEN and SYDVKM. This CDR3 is CASSRQGGYEQYF. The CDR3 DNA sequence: TGTGCCAGCAGTCGACAGGGGGGCTACGAGCAGTACTTC.

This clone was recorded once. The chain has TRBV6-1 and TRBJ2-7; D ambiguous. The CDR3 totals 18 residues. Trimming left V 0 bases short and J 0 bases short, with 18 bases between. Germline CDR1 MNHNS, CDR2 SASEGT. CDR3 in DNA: TGTGCCAGCAGTGAAGCGCTTCTGTGGCAGGAAATCTCCTACGAGCAGTACGTC. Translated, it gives CASSEALLWQEISYEQYV.

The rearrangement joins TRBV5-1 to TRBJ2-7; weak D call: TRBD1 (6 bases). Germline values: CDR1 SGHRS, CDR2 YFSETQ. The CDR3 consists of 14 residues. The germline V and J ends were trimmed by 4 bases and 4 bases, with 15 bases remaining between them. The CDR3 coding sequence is TGCGCCAGCAGCACATCCGGGACAAAATACGAGCAGTACTTC. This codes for CASSTSGTKYEQYF.

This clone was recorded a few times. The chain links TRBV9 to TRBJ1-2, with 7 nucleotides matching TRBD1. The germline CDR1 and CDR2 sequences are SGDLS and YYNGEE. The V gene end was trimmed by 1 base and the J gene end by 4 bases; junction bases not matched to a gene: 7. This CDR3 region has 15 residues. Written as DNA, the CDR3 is TGTGCCAGCAGCGTATCTTCAGGGGGGGCCTATGGCTACACCTTC. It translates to CASSVSSGGAYGYTF.

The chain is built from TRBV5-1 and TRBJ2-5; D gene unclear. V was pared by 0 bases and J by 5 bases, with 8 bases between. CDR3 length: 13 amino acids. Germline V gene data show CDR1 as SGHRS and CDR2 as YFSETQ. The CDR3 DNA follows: TGCGCCAGCAGCTTGGTGACCCGGGAGACCCAGTACTTC. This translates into CASSLVTRETQYF.

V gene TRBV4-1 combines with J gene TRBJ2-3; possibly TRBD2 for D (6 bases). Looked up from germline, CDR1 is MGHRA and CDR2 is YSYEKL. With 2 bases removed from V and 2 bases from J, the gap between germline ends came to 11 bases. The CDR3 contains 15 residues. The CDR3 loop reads CASSQIAALTDTQYF. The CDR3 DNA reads TGCGCCAGCAGCCAAATAGCGGCTCTCACAGATACGCAGTATTTT.